The rows below give T cell receptor beta chains drawn from one sample of a study of technical replicates of blood from a handful of donors. Libraries were prepared by immunoSEQ multiplex PCR; TCRdb keeps only in-frame clonotypes and omits some of them. The repertoire consists of tens of thousands of clones, with over 95% occurring once and the leading ten covering approximately 0.22%. Sequencing used T cells isolated from PBMCs. The receptors here all came from a human donor in good health. The CDR3 runs from the conserved cysteine through the conserved F or W. D genes are given only for firm matches. Part of the rows lack a size; the others show once, few, many or a class for expanded clones.

CDR3 length	clone size	D gene	V gene	J gene	CDR3 DNA	CDR3 protein
16	-	-	TRBV4-1	TRBJ2-7	TGCGCCAGCAGCCAAGACCCTCCACAGGTTCCGGACGAGCAGTACTTC	CASSQDPPQVPDEQYF
14	-	TRBD2	TRBV29-1	TRBJ2-7	TGCAGCGTACATTTGAGCGGGAGGAGCTACGAGCAGTACTTC	CSVHLSGRSYEQYF
14	-	-	TRBV28	TRBJ2-7	TGTGCCAGCAGACCCAGCCTAGGGGACTACGAGCAGTACTTC	CASRPSLGDYEQYF
16	-	TRBD1	TRBV11-2	TRBJ2-7	TGTGCCAGCAGCTTAGTTTCCAGGGGGATCTCCTACGAGCAGTACTTC	CASSLVSRGISYEQYF
15	-	TRBD2	TRBV7-9	TRBJ2-1	TGTGCCAGCAGCCCGCAGCGGGGGTCCTACAATGAGCAGTTCTTC	CASSPQRGSYNEQFF
16	once	TRBD1	TRBV25-1	TRBJ2-7	TGTGCCAGCAGTGACCCGGGACAGGGTGCAAAAGACGAGCAGTACTTC	CASSDPGQGAKDEQYF
15	-	TRBD1	TRBV5-1	TRBJ1-1	TGCGCCAGCAGCGGGGCAGGGGGGATGAACACTGAAGCTTTCTTT	CASSGAGGMNTEAFF
14	once	TRBD1	TRBV7-8	TRBJ2-7	TGTGCCAGCAGCTCGGGACAGACCGTCTACGAGCAGTACTTC	CASSSGQTVYEQYF
14	once	-	TRBV18	TRBJ2-5	TGTGCCAGCTCGCGAGCGGGCGGTCAAGAGACCCAGTACTTC	CASSRAGGQETQYF
15	-	-	TRBV10-3	TRBJ2-2	TGTGCCATCAGTGAGGTCAGATCGAACACCGGGGAGCTGTTTTTT	CAISEVRSNTGELFF
12	-	-	TRBV19	TRBJ2-1	TGTGCCAGTAGTACTGAGGTTAATGAGCAGTTCTTC	CASSTEVNEQFF
17	-	TRBD2	TRBV15	TRBJ2-2	TGTGCCACCAGCAGAGACAGGACTAGCGGGACCACCGGGGAGCTGTTTTTT	CATSRDRTSGTTGELFF
13	-	-	TRBV27	TRBJ1-1	TGTGCCAGCAATGGCCCGGGGTTAGCTGAAGCTTTCTTT	CASNGPGLAEAFF
17	-	-	TRBV7-3	TRBJ1-2	TGTGCCAGCAGCTTGGATCCCCCGGTGGGGAGGAACTATGGCTACACCTTC	CASSLDPPVGRNYGYTF
16	few	TRBD1	TRBV4-1	TRBJ1-6	TGCGCCAGCAGCCAAGAAGGGTTGAGACAGGGATCACCCCTCCACTTT	CASSQEGLRQGSPLHF
18	-	TRBD1	TRBV5-1	TRBJ1-6	TGCGCCAGCAGCTACGGGACAGGTTTAAGCTCCTATAATTCACCCCTCCACTTT	CASSYGTGLSSYNSPLHF
14	once	-	TRBV29-1	TRBJ2-1	TGCAGCGCGAAACCAGGTAGCTCCTACAATGAGCAGTTCTTC	CSAKPGSSYNEQFF
16	-	TRBD2	TRBV5-1	TRBJ2-3	TGCGCCAGCAGCTGGGGACTAGCGGCTAGCACAGATACGCAGTATTTT	CASSWGLAASTDTQYF
15	-	TRBD1	TRBV5-4	TRBJ1-1	TGTGCCAGCAGGAAAAAAGGACAGGGGACCACTGAAGCTTTCTTT	CASRKKGQGTTEAFF
13	-	-	TRBV11-2	TRBJ1-1	TGTGCCAGCAGCTTAAGCTGGGGACATCAAGCTTTCTTT	CASSLSWGHQAFF
16	-	-	TRBV5-1	TRBJ1-3	TGCGCCAGCAGCTTGGGCAGGGCTAACTTTGGAAACACCATATATTTT	CASSLGRANFGNTIYF
15	-	-	TRBV5-1	TRBJ2-2	TGCGCCAGCAGCCTGACAGGTTCGGGCACCGGGGAGCTGTTTTTT	CASSLTGSGTGELFF
19	once	TRBD2	TRBV5-5	TRBJ2-2	TGTGCCAGCAGCCGGGGCTCTAGCGGGGGGCGTCGGTACACCGGGGAGCTGTTTTTT	CASSRGSSGGRRYTGELFF
12	-	-	TRBV13	TRBJ1-6	TGTGCCAGCAGGCGGGGGGGATCACCCCTCCACTTT	CASRRGGSPLHF
15	-	-	TRBV6-6	TRBJ2-5	TGTGCCAGTAGTGGCCCTCGAACAGCCCAAGAGACCCAGTACTTC	CASSGPRTAQETQYF
15	-	-	TRBV14	TRBJ1-1	TGTGCCAGCAGCCCTCCGGGGGGGGTGAACACTGAAGCTTTCTTT	CASSPPGGVNTEAFF
16	-	TRBD2	TRBV5-1	TRBJ2-5	TGCGCCAGCAGCTTGGGCGGGGGACTAGCAAAAGAGACCCAGTACTTC	CASSLGGGLAKETQYF
13	-	-	TRBV6-1	TRBJ1-2	TGTGCCAGCAGTGAGAGGGCAGTCTATGGCTACACCTTC	CASSERAVYGYTF
15	-	TRBD2	TRBV4-1	TRBJ2-3	TGCGCCAGCAGCCATCCTAGCGGGGGGCTAGATACGCAGTATTTT	CASSHPSGGLDTQYF
17	-	TRBD1	TRBV5-1	TRBJ1-2	TGCGCCAGCAGACCCGGGACAGGCCTACGTACTAACTATGGCTACACCTTC	CASRPGTGLRTNYGYTF
12	-	-	TRBV5-6	TRBJ2-2	TGTGCCAGCAGCCGGAACACCGGGGAGCTGTTTTTT	CASSRNTGELFF
12	-	TRBD1	TRBV7-3	TRBJ2-1	TGTGCCAGCAGCCGCGGACAGGGGGAGCAGTTCTTC	CASSRGQGEQFF
15	-	-	TRBV7-9	TRBJ1-1	TGTGCCAGCAGCCCTCAAACAGGGAAGGACACTGAAGCTTTCTTT	CASSPQTGKDTEAFF
16	-	-	TRBV6-5	TRBJ2-1	TGTGCCAGCAGTTACGGAGCGGAACTTGCCTACAATGAGCAGTTCTTC	CASSYGAELAYNEQFF
16	-	TRBD1	TRBV6-1	TRBJ1-2	TGTGCCAGCAGTGAAGCGCTTCAGAGGACAGGTGGTGGCTACACCTTC	CASSEALQRTGGGYTF
13	-	-	TRBV5-1	TRBJ2-3	TGCGCCAGCAGCTTGGAACAGGGCTCCATGGAGTATTTT	CASSLEQGSMEYF
15	-	TRBD1	TRBV2	TRBJ2-7	TGTGCCAGCAGTGGAGAGGGACAGGGCTCCTACGAGCAGTACTTC	CASSGEGQGSYEQYF
15	-	-	TRBV28	TRBJ1-2	TGTGCCAGCAGTGAGACGGGGGGCGCTGGCTATGGCTACACCTTC	CASSETGGAGYGYTF
14	few	-	TRBV6-5	TRBJ1-5	TGTGCCACCGCTCGGGCCGGACAATACCAGCCCCAGCATTTT	CATARAGQYQPQHF
15	-	TRBD2	TRBV10-3	TRBJ2-1	TGTGCCATCAGTGCCCTAGCGGGAGAGTACAATGAGCAGTTCTTC	CAISALAGEYNEQFF
14	-	-	TRBV29-1	TRBJ2-1	TGCAGCGTTCATAAGCGGGCCCCACACAATGAGCAGTTCTTC	CSVHKRAPHNEQFF
13	-	TRBD1	TRBV29-1	TRBJ1-1	TGCAGCGTCCGACAGGGGGCGGACACTGAAGCTTTCTTT	CSVRQGADTEAFF
15	-	-	TRBV5-6	TRBJ2-5	TGTGCCAGCAGCAGTGGGGGGGGGCCGGGAGAGACCCAGTACTTC	CASSSGGGPGETQYF
13	-	TRBD1	TRBV6-5	TRBJ2-7	TGTGCCAGCTTTAGAGGGACAGCCTACGAGCAGTACTTC	CASFRGTAYEQYF
18	-	TRBD1	TRBV11-3	TRBJ1-3	TGTGCCAGCAGCGCCCTCCCTGGACAGGGCGTCTCTGGAAACACCATATATTTT	CASSALPGQGVSGNTIYF
10	-	TRBD2	TRBV30	TRBJ2-1	TGTGCCCGAGGGACTAGGGAGCAGTTCTTC	CARGTREQFF
18	-	TRBD2	TRBV5-1	TRBJ2-7	TGCGCCAGCAGCTTGGCCGCCCGGGGCGGGAGGTTTCCCTACGAGCAGTACTTC	CASSLAARGGRFPYEQYF
14	-	-	TRBV6-1	TRBJ2-7	TGTGCCAGCAGTTTGTGGGGGGAATCCTACGAGCAGTACTTC	CASSLWGESYEQYF
16	-	-	TRBV30	TRBJ1-1	TGTGCCTGGAGTGTACCTGTGGGGGGGCGCGTTTTAGTAGCTTTCTTT	CAWSVPVGGRVLVAFF
22	-	-	TRBV27	TRBJ2-2	TGTGCCAGCAGACCCGGGACAGGGGCGAGAAAAGCGGGAGGCCTGAACACCGGGGAGCTGTTTTTT	CASRPGTGARKAGGLNTGELFF
14	few	TRBD2	TRBV6-5	TRBJ2-7	TGTGCCAGCAGTTACTCGGGACTAGCGACGGAGCAGTACTTC	CASSYSGLATEQYF
14	few	-	TRBV5-8	TRBJ1-4	TGTGCCAGCAGCTTGGGGGCGTGGGATGAAAAACTGTTTTTT	CASSLGAWDEKLFF
15	-	-	TRBV19	TRBJ2-1	TGTGCCAGTAGTATACAGATTCGCTCCTACAATGAGCAGTTCTTC	CASSIQIRSYNEQFF
16	-	-	TRBV28	TRBJ2-7	TGTGCCAGCAGTTTACGCGGACTCGTTACGGCTTACGAGCAGTACTTC	CASSLRGLVTAYEQYF
12	-	TRBD2	TRBV28	TRBJ2-7	TGTGCCAGCAGTTCATGGGGGGGCGAGCAGTACTTC	CASSSWGGEQYF
14	few	-	TRBV6-5	TRBJ1-2	TGTGCCAGCAGTTACCTCGGACAGACCTATGGCTACACCTTC	CASSYLGQTYGYTF
15	-	-	TRBV7-8	TRBJ1-2	TGTGCCAGCAGCTTTGGGAGAACTACTAACTATGGCTACACCTTC	CASSFGRTTNYGYTF
15	-	-	TRBV25-1	TRBJ1-2	TGTGCCAGCAGTGACGCTTCTCAGGGCCACTATGGCTACACCTTC	CASSDASQGHYGYTF